These T cell receptor beta chains were read from a single sample in a study of control samples from healthy donors and cancer patients. The protocol was immunoSEQ multiplex PCR, while the TCRdb copy is restricted to in-frame clones and leaves out a portion. The table lists about 130,000 clones, roughly 94% of them singletons, with 14% in the top ten. What was sequenced was PBMCs. The receptors stem from a man aged 55 to 70 with colorectal cancer. CDR3s include the opening cysteine and the closing phenylalanine or tryptophan.

j_gene	v_gene	CDR3aa
TRBJ2-2	TRBV4-2	CASSPTAGKGDTGELFF
TRBJ1-3	TRBV5-4	CASSIRTGQGSGNTIYF
TRBJ2-4	TRBV5-4	CASTMGQGQNIQYF
TRBJ1-1	TRBV19	CAAKKGGDTEAFF
TRBJ1-6	TRBV30	CAWRGEIYSPLHF
TRBJ2-1	TRBV27	CASSWTSGGAGNEQFF
TRBJ1-4	TRBV6-6	CASSSTGGGEKLFF
TRBJ1-1	TRBV6-5	CASTGQSEAFF
TRBJ2-7	TRBV5-1	CASSLDRDEQYF
TRBJ1-2	TRBV2	CASTAQTGSDGYTF
TRBJ1-1	TRBV27	CASRLLFPVGGDTEAFF
TRBJ1-2	TRBV30	CAWSGRTDAYYGYTF
TRBJ1-1	TRBV7-2	CASSPTGDYGTEAFF
TRBJ2-7	TRBV12-3/TRBV12-4	CASSGQGIYEQYF
TRBJ1-1	TRBV19	CASSTRGNTEAFF
TRBJ1-2	TRBV5-4	CASSWVSGQGNYGYTF
TRBJ2-1	TRBV19	CASSIAFSYNEQFF
TRBJ2-2	TRBV5-3	CARSLFRDDGELFF
TRBJ2-1	TRBV9	CASSPQRGARYNEQFF
TRBJ2-3	TRBV7-2	CASSLALGADTQYF
TRBJ2-5	TRBV14	CASSQENGYQETQYF
TRBJ1-1	TRBV5-5	CASSFVPGENTEAFF
TRBJ2-7	TRBV18	CASSPPSADEQYF
TRBJ2-3	TRBV2	CASSLQGVPTDTQYF
TRBJ2-5	TRBV12-5	CAPSGQLQETQYF
TRBJ2-5	TRBV6-2/TRBV6-3	CASSARGATQYF
TRBJ1-1	TRBV7-8	CASSLASRGIGTEAFF
TRBJ1-6	TRBV19	CATQGQGGSPLHF
TRBJ1-1	TRBV6-5	CASRVGPLNTEAFF
TRBJ2-1	TRBV5-1	CASSLGGPVNEQFF
TRBJ1-1	TRBV5-6	CASSWGQTEAFF
TRBJ1-6	TRBV6-4	CASSEASLNSPLHF
TRBJ1-1	TRBV28	CASVVGSAANTEAFF
TRBJ1-4	TRBV19	CASSSRQGVIPEKLFF
TRBJ2-3	TRBV6-5	CASSYRLTGDTQYF
TRBJ2-7	TRBV5-1	CASSPGFTTSGGDNEQYF
TRBJ1-2	TRBV11-2	CASSLSPYGYTF
TRBJ1-1	TRBV5-1	CASSPQGPTEAFF
TRBJ1-2	TRBV3-1/TRBV3-2	CASSMQGLPHYGYTF
TRBJ1-4	TRBV7-2	CASSTQGQAGEKLFF
TRBJ2-1	TRBV27	CASSLDRREQFF
TRBJ1-1	TRBV29-1	CSVTDSTEAFF
TRBJ2-3	TRBV5-1	CASSLRGVSTDTQYF
TRBJ2-5	TRBV5-5	CASSLTRAGAQETQYF
TRBJ2-1	TRBV7-6	CASSLVEGPFSEQFF
TRBJ2-1	TRBV7-9	CASSLGGISYNEQFF
TRBJ2-5	TRBV11-2	CASSSGLAGGLETQYF
TRBJ2-5	TRBV7-2	CASSLGHTQETQYF
TRBJ2-3	TRBV19	CASSMGAKGGHTQYF
TRBJ2-3	TRBV2	CASSETGHSTDTQYF
TRBJ2-7	TRBV30	CAWGPGLASDYEQYF
TRBJ2-7	TRBV5-4	CASSIGSTYEQYF
TRBJ2-2	TRBV18	CASSPQDRKFTGELFF